This T cell receptor (beta chain) was profiled in a study of blood T cell repertoires in COVID-19. Germline V gives CDR1 MNHEY, CDR2 SMNVEV (reference sequence). The CDR3 consists of 17 residues. V was pared by 3 bases and J by 4 bases, with 8 bases of the junction left unmatched. In the original workflow: Reference gene primer amplification in the assay estimated nucleated cell counts. Clones were sequenced by immunoSEQ multiplex PCR, and TCRdb holds only the in-frame ones, with some missing. For V, J and clone size, that table is used; D and trimming come from the DNA. The sample contains approximately 70,000 clones, around 79% of which appear only once.

J is TRBJ2-1 and V is TRBV27; 11 bases fit TRBD2. This TCR derives from a woman of 80 years or more with active or convalescent COVID-19. Sequencing was done on a sample of peripheral blood. The CDR3 spells CASSFRRTSGRYNEQFF. The DNA for the CDR3 is TGTGCCAGCAGTTTCCGCAGGACTAGCGGGCGGTACAATGAGCAGTTCTTC.